This T cell receptor (beta chain) stems from a study of T-cell reconstitution after alpha-beta-depleted transplantation in children. This clonotype was observed a few times. The TCRbeta library incorporated unique molecular identifiers. TCRdb reprocessed the PCR reads via MiXCR and lists one record per CDR3 protein. The table lists 70,000 to 95,000 distinct CDR3 sequences, 15% to 17% of them singletons. This CDR3 has 14 residues. The J segment lost 8 bases and the V segment lost 3 bases, leaving 6 bases of the junction unmatched. The specimen was PBMCs, mostly from graft donor cells, collected 180 days after TCRalphabeta/CD19-depleted stem cell transplant. This clonotype was sampled from a male patient between 2 and 10 years old who had a stem cell transplant for acute lymphoblastic leukemia, so the T cells may come from the graft donor. The rearrangement joins TRBV12-3 or TRBV12-4 to TRBJ1-2; 10 positions agree with TRBD1. CDR3 DNA sequence: TGTGCCAGCAGTTTCTGGACAGGGGGTGAGGGCTACACCTTC. It translates to CASSFWTGGEGYTF.